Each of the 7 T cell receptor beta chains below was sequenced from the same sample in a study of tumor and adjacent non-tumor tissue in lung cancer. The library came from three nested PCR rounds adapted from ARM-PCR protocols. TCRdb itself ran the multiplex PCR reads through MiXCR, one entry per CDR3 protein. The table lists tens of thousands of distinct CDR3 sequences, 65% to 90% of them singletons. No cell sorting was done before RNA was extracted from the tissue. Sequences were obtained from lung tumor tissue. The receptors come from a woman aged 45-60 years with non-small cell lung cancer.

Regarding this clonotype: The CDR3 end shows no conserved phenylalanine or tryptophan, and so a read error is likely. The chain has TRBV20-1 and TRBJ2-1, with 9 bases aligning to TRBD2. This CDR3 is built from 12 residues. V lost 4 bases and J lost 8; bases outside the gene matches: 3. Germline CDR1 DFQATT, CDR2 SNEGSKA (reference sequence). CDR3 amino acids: CSATQRGDEQFI. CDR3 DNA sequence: TGCAGTGCTACCCAGCGGGGGGATGAGCAGTTCATC.

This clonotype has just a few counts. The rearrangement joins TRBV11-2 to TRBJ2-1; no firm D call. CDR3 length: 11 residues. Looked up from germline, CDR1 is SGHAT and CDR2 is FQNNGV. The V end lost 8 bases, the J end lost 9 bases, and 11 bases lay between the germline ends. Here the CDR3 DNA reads TGTGCCAGCGGCGTAGGGATTGAGCAGTTCTTC. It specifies CASGVGIEQFF.

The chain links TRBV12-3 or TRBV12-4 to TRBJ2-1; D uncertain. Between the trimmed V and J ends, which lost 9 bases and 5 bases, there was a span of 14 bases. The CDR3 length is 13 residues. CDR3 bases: TGTGCCAGTTGTTTAGGTGGGGACAATGAGCAGTTCTTC. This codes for CASCLGGDNEQFF.

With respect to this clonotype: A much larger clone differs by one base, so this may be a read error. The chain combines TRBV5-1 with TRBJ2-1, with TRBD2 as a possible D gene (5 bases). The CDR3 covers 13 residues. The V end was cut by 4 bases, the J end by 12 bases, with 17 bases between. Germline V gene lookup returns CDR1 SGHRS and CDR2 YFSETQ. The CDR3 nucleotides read TGCGCCAGCAGCGCTCAACCGGCTAGCTTGCAGTTCTTC. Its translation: CASSAQPASLQFF.

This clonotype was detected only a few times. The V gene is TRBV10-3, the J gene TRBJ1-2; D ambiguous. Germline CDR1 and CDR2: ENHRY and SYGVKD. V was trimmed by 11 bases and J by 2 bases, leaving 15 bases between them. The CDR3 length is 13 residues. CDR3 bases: TGTGCCGCCATCCAGGACCGAAACTATGGCTACACCTTC. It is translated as CAAIQDRNYGYTF.

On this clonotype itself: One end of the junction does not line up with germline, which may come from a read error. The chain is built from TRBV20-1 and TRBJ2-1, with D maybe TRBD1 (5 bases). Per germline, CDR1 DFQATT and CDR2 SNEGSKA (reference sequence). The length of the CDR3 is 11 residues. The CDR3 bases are TGCAGTGGTAGACTCGACAGTGAGCAGTTCTTC. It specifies CSGRLDSEQFF.

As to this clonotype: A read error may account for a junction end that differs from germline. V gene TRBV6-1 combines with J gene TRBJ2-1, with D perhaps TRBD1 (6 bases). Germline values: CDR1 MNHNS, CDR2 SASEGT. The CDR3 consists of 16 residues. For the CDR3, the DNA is TGTGCCAGCGAGAGCCTAACAGGGTCCTTTCTGGATGAGAAGTTCTTC. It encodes CASESLTGSFLDEKFF.